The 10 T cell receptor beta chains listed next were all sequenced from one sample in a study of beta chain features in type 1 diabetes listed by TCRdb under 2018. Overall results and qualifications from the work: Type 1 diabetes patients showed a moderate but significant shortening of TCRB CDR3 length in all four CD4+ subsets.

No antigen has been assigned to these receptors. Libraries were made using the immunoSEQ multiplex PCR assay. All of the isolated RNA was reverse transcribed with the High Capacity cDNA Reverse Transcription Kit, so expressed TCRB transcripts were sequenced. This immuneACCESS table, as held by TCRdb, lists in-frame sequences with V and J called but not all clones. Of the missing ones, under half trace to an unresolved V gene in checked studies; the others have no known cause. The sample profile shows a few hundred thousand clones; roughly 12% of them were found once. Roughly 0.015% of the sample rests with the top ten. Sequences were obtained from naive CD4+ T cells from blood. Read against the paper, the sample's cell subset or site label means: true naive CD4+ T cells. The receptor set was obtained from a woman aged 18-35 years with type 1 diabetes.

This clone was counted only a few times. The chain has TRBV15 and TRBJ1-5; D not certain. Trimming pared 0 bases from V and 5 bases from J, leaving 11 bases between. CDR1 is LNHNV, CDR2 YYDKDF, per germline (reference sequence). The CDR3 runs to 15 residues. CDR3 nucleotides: TGTGCCACCAGCAGAGATTCCCAGGTCCATCAGCCCCAGCATTTT. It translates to CATSRDSQVHQPQHF.

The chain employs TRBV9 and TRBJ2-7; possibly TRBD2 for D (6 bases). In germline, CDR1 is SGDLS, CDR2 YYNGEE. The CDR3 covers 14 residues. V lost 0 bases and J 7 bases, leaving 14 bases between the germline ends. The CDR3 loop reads CASSVEVSGREQYF. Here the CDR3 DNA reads TGTGCCAGCAGCGTAGAGGTCAGTGGGAGGGAGCAGTACTTC.

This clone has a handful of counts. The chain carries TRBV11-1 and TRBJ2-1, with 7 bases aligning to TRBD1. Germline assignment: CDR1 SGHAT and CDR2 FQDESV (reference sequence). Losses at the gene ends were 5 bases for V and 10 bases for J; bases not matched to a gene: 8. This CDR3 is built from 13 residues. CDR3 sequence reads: CASSPRGLTEQFF. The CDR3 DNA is TGTGCCAGCAGCCCAAGGGGGCTAACAGAGCAGTTCTTC.

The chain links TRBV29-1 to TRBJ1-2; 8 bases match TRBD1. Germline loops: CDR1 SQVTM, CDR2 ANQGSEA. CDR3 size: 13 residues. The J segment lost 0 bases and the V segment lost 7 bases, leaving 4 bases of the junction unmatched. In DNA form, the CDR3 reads TGCAGCGCCGACAGGGGTCCTAACTATGGCTACACCTTC. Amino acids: CSADRGPNYGYTF.

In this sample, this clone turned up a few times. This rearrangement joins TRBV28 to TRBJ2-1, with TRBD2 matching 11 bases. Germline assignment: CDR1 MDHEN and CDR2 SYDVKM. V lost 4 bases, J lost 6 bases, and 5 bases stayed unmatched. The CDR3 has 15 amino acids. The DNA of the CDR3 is TGTGCCAGCAGTTCGTATAGCGGGAGGGCCAATGAGCAGTTCTTC. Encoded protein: CASSSYSGRANEQFF. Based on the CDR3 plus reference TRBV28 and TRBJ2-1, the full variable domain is DVKVTQSSRYLVKRTGEKVFLECVQDMDHENMFWYRQDPGLGLRLIYFSYDVKMKEKGDIPEGYSVSREKKERFSLILESASTNQTSMYLCASSSYSGRANEQFFGPGTRLTVL.

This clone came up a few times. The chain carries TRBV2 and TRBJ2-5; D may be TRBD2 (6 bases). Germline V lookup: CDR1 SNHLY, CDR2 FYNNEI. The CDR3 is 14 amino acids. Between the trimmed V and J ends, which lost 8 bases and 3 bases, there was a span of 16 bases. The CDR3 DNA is TGTGCCAGCGGGAAGGGACTTCCCAAAGAGACCCAGTACTTC. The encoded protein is CASGKGLPKETQYF.

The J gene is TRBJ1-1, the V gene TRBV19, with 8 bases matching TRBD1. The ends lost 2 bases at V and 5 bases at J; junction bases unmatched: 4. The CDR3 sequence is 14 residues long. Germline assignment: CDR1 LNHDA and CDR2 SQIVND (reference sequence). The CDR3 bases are TGTGCCAGTAGTATAACAGGGGGAGATACTGAAGCTTTCTTT. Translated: CASSITGGDTEAFF. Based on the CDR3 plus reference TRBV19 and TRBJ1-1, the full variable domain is DGGITQSPKYLFRKEGQNVTLSCEQNLNHDAMYWYRQDPGQGLRLIYYSQIVNDFQKGDIAEGYSVSREKKESFPLTVTSAQKNPTAFYLCASSITGGDTEAFFGQGTRLTVV.

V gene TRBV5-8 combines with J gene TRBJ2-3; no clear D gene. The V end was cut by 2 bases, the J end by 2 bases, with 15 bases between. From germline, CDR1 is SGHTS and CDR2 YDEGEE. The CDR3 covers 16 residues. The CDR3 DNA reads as TGTGCCAGCAGCTTCCCCCTCGAGCGCCACACAGATACGCAGTATTTT. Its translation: CASSFPLERHTDTQYF.

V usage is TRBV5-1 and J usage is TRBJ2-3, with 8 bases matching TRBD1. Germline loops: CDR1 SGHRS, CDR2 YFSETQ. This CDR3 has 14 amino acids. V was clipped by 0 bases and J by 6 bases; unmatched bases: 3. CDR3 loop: CASSLGTGQDTQYF. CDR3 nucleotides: TGCGCCAGCAGCTTGGGGACAGGGCAGGATACGCAGTATTTT. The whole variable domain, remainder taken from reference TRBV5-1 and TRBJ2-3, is KAGVTQTPRYLIKTRGQQVTLSCSPISGHRSVSWYQQTPGQGLQFLFEYFSETQRNKGNFPGRFSGRQFSNSRSEMNVSTLELGDSALYLCASSLGTGQDTQYFGPGTRLTVL.

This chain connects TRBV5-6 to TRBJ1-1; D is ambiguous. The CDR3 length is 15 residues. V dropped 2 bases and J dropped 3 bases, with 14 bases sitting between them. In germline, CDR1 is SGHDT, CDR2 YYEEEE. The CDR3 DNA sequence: TGTGCCAGCAGCTTAAATGGACGGGAGGACACTGAAGCTTTCTTT. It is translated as CASSLNGREDTEAFF.